The clone carrying this T cell receptor beta chain was observed at least ten times. This sample is part of a study of neurological immune-mediated disorders. The V gene's germline CDR1 is MGHRA and CDR2 YSYEKL. This CDR3 contains 15 residues. The trim removed 2 bases at V and 9 bases at J, leaving 8 bases unmatched. Time point of the sample: technical triplicate 2. TCRdb used MiXCR to reprocess the 5' RACE reads, holding one entry per CDR3 protein. Of approximately 30,000 distinct CDR3 sequences listed, less than 15% are singletons. This TCR was sampled from a female donor with HTLV-1-associated myelopathy (HAM/TSP). The sequencing sample was made of CD4+ T cells from blood. The chain joins TRBV4-1 to TRBJ1-2, with TRBD1 identical over 11 bases. The CDR3 spells CASSQLRTGGNSYTF. CDR3 sequence (DNA): TGCGCCAGCAGCCAACTACGGACAGGGGGCAATAGCTACACCTTC.